This TCR beta chain stems from a study of cytomegalovirus exposure and HLA in healthy donors. This clone occurred a few times. The antigen is not known. The study's findings and limits: Reportedly, TCR beta sequences accurately predicted HLA-A and HLA-B alleles in most subjects. HLA restriction was apparent for most CMV-associated TCR beta chains in a later analysis. Among the most significant clusters, several appeared linked to common viral pathogens in a later analysis. The productive fraction for most TCR beta V segments was about 87% or about 30% in an earlier analysis.

The CDR3 extends over 14 amino acids. Germline V lookup: CDR1 MNHEY, CDR2 SMNVEV (reference sequence). After removal of 1 base from V and 7 bases from J, the junction contained 1 base not matched to a gene. The study ran its PCR with 60 Vbeta and 13 Jbeta primers. Clones were sequenced by immunoSEQ multiplex PCR, and TCRdb holds only the in-frame ones, with some missing. The sample consists of about 210,000 clones, 82% of them appearing once. The source is a man aged 40-50 years in good health and CMV-seropositive. Sequencing was performed on PBMCs. The chain uses TRBV27 and TRBJ2-2; 9 nucleotides agree with TRBD2. CDR3 DNA sequence: TGTGCCAGCAGTTTATGGACTAGCGTCGGGGAGCTGTTTTTT. Translating it yields CASSLWTSVGELFF.